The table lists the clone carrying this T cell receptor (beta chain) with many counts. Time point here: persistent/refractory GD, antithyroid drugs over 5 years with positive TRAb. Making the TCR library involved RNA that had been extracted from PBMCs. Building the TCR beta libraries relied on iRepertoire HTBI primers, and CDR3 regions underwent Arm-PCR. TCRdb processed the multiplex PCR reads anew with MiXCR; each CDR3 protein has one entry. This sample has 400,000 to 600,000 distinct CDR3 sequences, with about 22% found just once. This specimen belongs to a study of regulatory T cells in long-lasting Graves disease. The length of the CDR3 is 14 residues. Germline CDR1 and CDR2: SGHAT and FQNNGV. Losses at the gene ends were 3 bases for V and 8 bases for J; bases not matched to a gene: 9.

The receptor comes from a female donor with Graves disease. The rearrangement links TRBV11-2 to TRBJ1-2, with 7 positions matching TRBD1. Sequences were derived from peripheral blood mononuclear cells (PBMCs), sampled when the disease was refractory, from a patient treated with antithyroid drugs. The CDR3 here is CASSLGQFGTGYTF. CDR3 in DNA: TGTGCCAGCAGCTTGGGACAGTTTGGGACCGGCTACACCTTC. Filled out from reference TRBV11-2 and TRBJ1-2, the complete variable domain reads EAGVAQSPRYKIIEKRQSVAFWCNPISGHATLYWYQQILGQGPKLLIQFQNNGVVDDSQLPKDRFSAERLKGVDSTLKIQPAKLEDSAVYLCASSLGQFGTGYTFGSGTRLTVV.